This entry concerns a single T cell receptor (beta chain). The antigen is unknown. Method: immunoSEQ multiplex PCR; TCRdb's copy keeps in-frame clones and lacks some. Of some 280,000 clones in the sample, around 92% were seen once. This specimen belongs to a study of T cell responses to AZD1222 COVID-19 vaccine. General observations from the study: Sampled repertoires all dated from after the peak T cell response. At 160-218 and 743-854, vaccine-associated CD4 TCRs were dominant, and they spanned spike. Baseline antibody screening turned up just a handful of seropositive AZD1222 recipients.

Trimming stripped 4 bases from V and 0 bases from J, with 13 bases between. The CDR3 runs 15 residues. Germline loops: CDR1 LNHDA, CDR2 SQIVND (reference sequence). Analysis merged second doses at about 4 or about 12 weeks. V usage is TRBV19 and J usage is TRBJ2-7, with D possibly being TRBD1 (5 bases). This TCR was recovered from an adult who received the AZD1222 COVID-19 vaccine. This sample comprised peripheral blood, obtained 28 days after the second AZD1222 dose. The CDR3 is CASSTRQSSSYEQYF. The CDR3 DNA sequence: TGTGCCAGTAGTACCCGACAGTCGAGCTCCTACGAGCAGTACTTC.